This T cell receptor (beta chain) was found in a study of CXCR3-negative and CXCR3-positive naive CD8 T cells. Points from the study as a whole: Both of the naive subsets showed about the same high diversity, but memory CD8+ cells had much less. Between one naive subset and the other, surface CD5 was comparable, and TCR strength was inferred from TRB CDR3 properties. TRB CDR3 hydrophobicity was greater in CXCR3-positive naive cells than in CXCR3-negative naive cells.

The germline CDR1 and CDR2 sequences are MGHRA and YSYEKL. The CDR3 loop spans 15 amino acids. The libraries of TRB cDNA were prepared using 5' RACE with UMI labels. Using the 5' RACE reads, TCRdb records one entry per CDR3 protein without DNA. This repertoire comprises 150,000 to 180,000 distinct CDR3 sequences; its ten largest clones make up nearly 0.5%. About this clonotype: The antigen is undetermined.

The chain carries TRBV4-1 and TRBJ1-4; TCRdb designates TRBD1, a call that cannot be tested without DNA. The sequence derives from a human donor in good health. Some clones in this sample may be carry-over from other donors' samples. The sequencing input was naive CXCR3+ CD8+ T cells from blood. As for subset: CD45RO-CCR7+CD27+CD95- naive CD8+ T cells expressing CXCR3 (TNR3+). This chain's CDR3 is CASSQEGATDEKLFF.